Each of the 16 T cell receptor beta chains below was sequenced from the same sample in a study of graft-versus-host responses after intestinal transplantation. Time point here: postoperative day 105 after intestinal transplantation (dayNNNN = postoperative day). Intraepithelial and lamina propria lymphocytes were freed from processed graft tissue. The assay was immunoSEQ multiplex PCR, and TCRdb's table has in-frame clones only and misses some. Found here are 4,100 or so clones, nearly 85% of them singletons; the top ten hold more than 5.5%. The source material was ileum tissue, sampled 105 days after intestinal transplantation. Receptors originate from a human patient who received an intestinal transplant, so some T cells may come from the graft donor.

The chain recombines TRBV25-1 with TRBJ2-1; D may be TRBD1 or TRBD2 (5 bases each). The CDR3 contains 15 residues. Germline CDR1 and CDR2: MGHDK and SYGVNS. Trimming cost V 2 bases and J 0 bases, with 8 bases left between them. This CDR3 is CASSEKGSSYNEQFF. CDR3 nucleotides: TGTGCCAGCAGTGAAAAGGGGAGCTCCTACAATGAGCAGTTCTTC.

V usage is TRBV5-4 and J usage is TRBJ1-2; 7 nucleotides line up with TRBD1. Per germline, CDR1 SGHNT and CDR2 YYREEE (reference sequence). The CDR3 runs 16 residues. Germline trimming cut 0 bases from V and 3 bases from J; bases unmatched to any gene: 8. The DNA for the CDR3 is TGTGCCAGCAGCTTGGCTTCCGACAGGGTCGACTATGGCTACACCTTC. This gives the protein CASSLASDRVDYGYTF.

This chain's CDR3 is CSVGQTGANVLTF. Written as DNA, the CDR3 is TGCAGCGTTGGACAGACTGGGGCCAACGTCCTGACTTTC. The chain employs TRBV29-1 and TRBJ2-6; D is perhaps TRBD1 (5 bases). Trimming removed 4 bases from V and 2 bases from J, with 6 bases in between. Germline CDR1 and CDR2: SQVTM and ANQGSEA. The CDR3 has 13 amino acids.

Only one count was recorded for this clone. The gene calls are TRBV18 and TRBJ1-1; 8 bases are shared with TRBD1. This CDR3 contains 14 residues. Germline V gene lookup returns CDR1 KGHSH and CDR2 LQKENI. V shed 4 bases, J shed 3 bases, and the junction held 4 bases outside the gene matches. DNA for the CDR3: TGTGCCAGCTCACGTGACAGGGGCTACACTGAAGCTTTCTTT. Its translation: CASSRDRGYTEAFF.

This chain joins TRBV7-6 and TRBJ1-1; D unresolved. The V gene's germline CDR1 is SGHVS and CDR2 FNYEAQ. The CDR3 is 14 amino acids. V lost 1 base and J lost 4, with 10 bases in between. The CDR3 here is CASSLEGGLTEAFF. Written as DNA, the CDR3 is TGTGCCAGCAGCTTAGAGGGAGGGCTCACTGAAGCTTTCTTT.

This chain joins TRBV5-1 and TRBJ1-4; 8 bases align to TRBD1. V shed 4 bases and J 8 bases; nucleotides not matched to a gene: 7. The CDR3 length is 14 residues. From germline, CDR1 is SGHRS and CDR2 YFSETQ. The CDR3 coding sequence is TGCGCCAGCAGCATGACAGGGGCGGAGGAAAAACTGTTTTTT. Translation gives CASSMTGAEEKLFF.

This clone came up once. The gene calls are TRBV5-1 and TRBJ1-1, with no clear D. Trimming removed 3 bases from V and 5 bases from J, with 14 bases in between. This CDR3 region has 14 residues. Per germline, CDR1 SGHRS and CDR2 YFSETQ. The CDR3 DNA sequence: TGCGCCAGCAGCTCCCAAGGGAGTACAACTGAAGCTTTCTTT. Protein sequence: CASSSQGSTTEAFF.

This chain joins TRBV7-8 and TRBJ2-5; D possibly corresponds to TRBD2 (6 bases). This CDR3 spans 14 amino acids. V lost 3 bases and J 3 bases, leaving 11 bases between the germline ends. Germline V gene lookup returns CDR1 SGHVS and CDR2 FQNEAQ. CDR3 DNA: TGTGCCAGCAGCTTGGCGGGACCAAAAGAGACCCAGTACTTC. Its protein is CASSLAGPKETQYF. Based on the CDR3 plus reference TRBV7-8 and TRBJ2-5, the full variable domain is GAGVSQSPRYKVAKRGQDVALRCDPISGHVSLFWYQQALGQGPEFLTYFQNEAQLDKSGLPSDRFFAERPEGSVSTLKIQRTQQEDSAVYLCASSLAGPKETQYFGPGTRLLVL.

V gene TRBV11-2 combines with J gene TRBJ2-2; 7 bases match TRBD1. With V trimmed by 9 bases and J by 2 bases, 9 bases remained unmatched. The CDR3 has 15 residues. The V gene's germline CDR1 is SGHAT and CDR2 FQNNGV. CDR3 region: CASPRQGVNTGELFF. The CDR3, as DNA: TGTGCCAGTCCCCGCCAGGGGGTTAACACCGGGGAGCTGTTTTTT.

The CDR3 sequence is CASSLAPGSPYEQYF. In DNA form, the CDR3 reads TGTGCCAGCAGCTTAGCGCCCGGAAGTCCCTACGAGCAGTACTTC. This sequence joins TRBV7-2 and TRBJ2-7; D is uncertain. The germline V gene encodes CDR1 SGHTA and CDR2 FQGNSA. With 0 bases removed from V and 2 bases from J, the gap between germline ends came to 11 bases. The CDR3 has 15 amino acids.

This chain links TRBV15 with TRBJ2-3; unclear D gene. Trimming shortened V by 2 bases and J by 0 bases, and 6 bases separated the two germline ends. The CDR3 totals 14 residues. Germline lookup yields CDR1 LNHNV and CDR2 YYDKDF (reference sequence). The CDR3 DNA follows: TGTGCCACCAGCAGACTGGGGAGCACAGATACGCAGTATTTT. Protein: CATSRLGSTDTQYF. Full variable domain (missing parts from reference TRBV15 and TRBJ2-3): DAMVIQNPRYQVTQFGKPVTLSCSQTLNHNVMYWYQQKSSQAPKLLFHYYDKDFNNEADTPDNFQSRRPNTSFCFLDIRSPGLGDTAMYLCATSRLGSTDTQYFGPGTRLTVL.

The chain uses TRBV25-1 and TRBJ1-5; 8 bases match TRBD1. The V segment lost 3 bases and the J segment 5 bases; nucleotides outside the gene matches: 0. This CDR3 spans 13 amino acids. From germline, CDR1 is MGHDK and CDR2 SYGVNS. The CDR3 bases are TGTGCCAGCAGTGACAGGGGGCATCAGCCCCAGCATTTT. This sequence encodes CASSDRGHQPQHF.

J is TRBJ2-4 and V is TRBV25-1; D is perhaps TRBD1 or TRBD2 (5 bases each). The CDR3 spans 14 residues. Trimming took off 2 bases at V and 0 bases at J, with 5 bases between the two ends. Germline loops: CDR1 MGHDK, CDR2 SYGVNS. The CDR3 nucleotides are TGTGCCAGCAGTGAAGGGACAGCCAAAAACATTCAGTACTTC. This gives the protein CASSEGTAKNIQYF.

In its sample, this clone was seen once. The rearrangement links TRBV5-4 to TRBJ2-2; D is uncertain. Germline CDR1 and CDR2: SGHNT and YYREEE (reference sequence). The CDR3 contains 15 residues. Trimming stripped 0 bases from V and 1 base from J, with 7 bases between. The DNA for the CDR3 is TGTGCCAGCAGCTTGGGACCTCAGAACACCGGGGAGCTGTTTTTT. Its protein is CASSLGPQNTGELFF. The whole variable domain, filled in from reference TRBV5-4 and TRBJ2-2, reads ETGVTQSPTHLIKTRGQQVTLRCSSQSGHNTVSWYQQALGQGPQFIFQYYREEENGRGNFPPRFSGLQFPNYSSELNVNALELDDSALYLCASSLGPQNTGELFFGEGSRLTVL.

The rearrangement joins TRBV10-3 to TRBJ2-7; D is unclear. V lost 5 bases and J lost 5, with 10 bases in between. This CDR3 contains 12 residues. Per the germline V gene, CDR1 is ENHRY and CDR2 is SYGVKD. CDR3 in DNA: TGTGCCATCAGTAAAACACGGGACGAGCAGTACTTC. It codes for CAISKTRDEQYF.

This CDR3 reads CASSLVAGVRFTQYF. CDR3 DNA: TGTGCCAGCAGTTTAGTGGCGGGAGTCCGCTTTACGCAGTATTTT. The rearrangement joins TRBV27 to TRBJ2-3, with TRBD2 matching over 7 bases. The CDR3 covers 15 residues. Trimming took 2 bases from V and 8 from J; bases not matched to a gene: 10. CDR1 and CDR2 from the germline V gene are MNHEY and SMNVEV (reference sequence).